The 13 T cell receptor beta chains listed next were all sequenced from one sample in a study of OX40 agonist ivuxolimab in advanced cancers. Sequencing was performed with immunoSEQ multiplex PCR; in TCRdb, only in-frame clones are kept and a portion is missing. The table shows about 22,000 clones, with approximately 82% occurring only once. Source: CD4+ or CD8+ T cells sorted from blood, taken in a trial of the OX40 agonist ivuxolimab. The receptors were sampled from an adult with an advanced solid tumor such as melanoma, head and neck, liver or kidney cancer.

The V gene is TRBV29-1, the J gene TRBJ2-1; D is perhaps TRBD1 (6 bases). V was cut by 4 bases and J by 1 base, with 20 bases left in between. This CDR3 is 17 amino acids long. Germline loops: CDR1 SQVTM, CDR2 ANQGSEA. The CDR3 spells CSVVGTTGLQSYNEQFF. CDR3 sequence (DNA): TGCAGCGTTGTGGGGACAACAGGGTTGCAGTCCTACAATGAGCAGTTCTTC.

The rearrangement uses TRBV7-8 and TRBJ2-3; D ambiguous. V shed 1 base and J shed 6 bases, with 5 bases lying between them. CDR1 SGHVS and CDR2 FQNEAQ come from the germline V gene. This CDR3 region has 12 residues. The chain's CDR3 is CASSLVSDTQYF. The CDR3 DNA is TGTGCCAGCAGCTTAGTTTCCGATACGCAGTATTTT.

This chain joins TRBV5-1 and TRBJ2-1; TRBD2 is a possible D gene (6 bases). This CDR3 comprises 17 residues. The germline CDR1 and CDR2 sequences are SGHRS and YFSETQ. The germline V and J ends were trimmed by 4 bases and 3 bases, with 20 bases remaining between them. The CDR3: CASSGGMLAGSYNEQFF. DNA of the CDR3: TGCGCCAGCAGCGGGGGGATGTTGGCGGGAAGCTACAATGAGCAGTTCTTC.

Only one count was recorded for this clone. The chain joins TRBV5-4 to TRBJ1-5; maybe TRBD1 (5 bases). This CDR3 spans 14 amino acids. Germline loops: CDR1 SGHNT, CDR2 YYREEE (reference sequence). V was cut by 3 bases and J by 2 bases, with 9 bases left in between. The CDR3: CASSSRGGNQPQHF. Written as DNA, the CDR3 is TGTGCCAGCAGCTCGCGGGGGGGCAATCAGCCCCAGCATTTT.

The gene calls are TRBV5-6 and TRBJ2-3; maybe TRBD2 (5 bases). From germline, CDR1 is SGHDT and CDR2 YYEEEE. Trimming pared 2 bases from V and 3 bases from J, leaving 19 bases between. The CDR3 length is 17 residues. The CDR3 region has the DNA TGTGCCAGCAGCTTAGGGTGGGAGCGCGTTAAAACAGATACGCAGTATTTT. Translated, it gives CASSLGWERVKTDTQYF. The variable domain in full, completed from reference TRBV5-6 and TRBJ2-3, reads DAGVTQSPTHLIKTRGQQVTLRCSPKSGHDTVSWYQQALGQGPQFIFQYYEEEERQRGNFPDRFSGHQFPNYSSELNVNALLLGDSALYLCASSLGWERVKTDTQYFGPGTRLTVL.

This rearrangement joins TRBV28 to TRBJ1-6; D is ambiguous. CDR1 is MDHEN and CDR2 is SYDVKM in the germline V gene. The CDR3 runs to 15 residues. V was cut by 5 bases and J by 6 bases, with 14 bases left in between. CDR3 in amino acids: CASSPRVGLNSPLHF. DNA for the CDR3: TGTGCCAGCAGTCCACGGGTAGGGCTTAATTCACCCCTCCACTTT.

The V and J genes are TRBV6-1 and TRBJ1-5; the match to TRBD1 covers 10 bases. Trimming took 4 bases from V and 1 from J; bases not matched to a gene: 4. In germline, CDR1 is MNHNS, CDR2 SASEGT. The CDR3 length is 16 residues. The CDR3 here is CASSVTGGASNQPQHF. The CDR3 DNA follows: TGTGCCAGCAGTGTGACAGGGGGCGCGAGCAATCAGCCCCAGCATTTT.

The chain joins TRBV5-1 to TRBJ1-1, with a weak D call TRBD1 (6 bases). The V end lost 5 bases, the J end lost 2 bases, and 16 bases lay between the germline ends. Germline assignment: CDR1 SGHRS and CDR2 YFSETQ. The CDR3 contains 15 residues. The chain's CDR3 is CASRKLGGTNTEAFF. CDR3 DNA sequence: TGCGCCAGCAGGAAGTTAGGGGGTACCAACACTGAAGCTTTCTTT.

The chain combines TRBV6-5 with TRBJ1-1; 10 bases line up with TRBD1. V was pared by 6 bases and J by 5 bases, with 6 bases of the junction left unmatched. Per the germline V gene, CDR1 is MNHEY and CDR2 is SVGAGI. The CDR3 loop spans 14 amino acids. The CDR3 DNA reads TGTGCCAGCAGATCGACAGGGGGCATAACTGAAGCTTTCTTT. This gives the protein CASRSTGGITEAFF.

The genes are TRBV6-5 and TRBJ1-5; TRBD1 might be the D (5 bases). V was shortened by 4 bases and J by 4 bases, with 8 bases between the two germline ends. The CDR3 consists of 13 residues. In germline, CDR1 is MNHEY, CDR2 SVGAGI. CDR3 protein: CASSLRGNQPQHF. The CDR3 coding sequence is TGTGCCAGCAGTTTAAGGGGAAATCAGCCCCAGCATTTT.

The chain recombines TRBV5-4 with TRBJ2-1, with TRBD2 matching 8 bases. The CDR3 loop spans 16 amino acids. Germline V gene sequence: CDR1 SGHNT, CDR2 YYREEE (reference sequence). Trimming cost V 4 bases and J 1 base; bases outside gene matches: 7. CDR3 in amino acids: CASSPAGDLSYNEQFF. The CDR3 coding sequence is TGTGCCAGCAGCCCAGCGGGGGACTTATCCTACAATGAGCAGTTCTTC.

This clone was picked up a small number of times. V gene TRBV19 combines with J gene TRBJ2-5; 8 positions match TRBD1. Germline values: CDR1 LNHDA, CDR2 SQIVND (reference sequence). V dropped 9 bases and J dropped 3; count of bases not matched to a gene: 3. The CDR3 sequence is 12 residues long. The CDR3 loop reads CASRGPEETQYF. CDR3 coding DNA: TGTGCCAGCAGGGGGCCCGAAGAGACCCAGTACTTC.

This rearrangement joins TRBV4-1 to TRBJ1-1; the match to TRBD1 covers 10 bases. Trimming at V came to 1 base and at J to 1 base, leaving 3 bases not matched to a gene. The CDR3 has 16 residues. Per germline, CDR1 MGHRA and CDR2 YSYEKL. Here the CDR3 DNA reads TGCGCCAGCAGCCAAGGGACAGGGGGATGGAACACTGAAGCTTTCTTT. It specifies CASSQGTGGWNTEAFF.